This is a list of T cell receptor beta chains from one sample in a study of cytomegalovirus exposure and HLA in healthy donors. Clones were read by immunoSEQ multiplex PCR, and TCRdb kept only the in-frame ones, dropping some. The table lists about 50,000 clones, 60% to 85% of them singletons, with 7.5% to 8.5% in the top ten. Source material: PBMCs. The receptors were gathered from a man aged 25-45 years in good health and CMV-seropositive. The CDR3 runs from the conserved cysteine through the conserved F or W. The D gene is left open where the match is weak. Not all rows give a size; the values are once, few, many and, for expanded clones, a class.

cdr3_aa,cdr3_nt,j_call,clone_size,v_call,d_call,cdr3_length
CSVSRGYGYTF,TGCAGCGTATCCAGGGGCTATGGCTACACCTTC,TRBJ1-2,NA,TRBV29-1,NA,11
CASSRDRAYNEQFF,TGTGCCAGCAGTCGGGACAGGGCCTACAATGAGCAGTTCTTC,TRBJ2-1,NA,TRBV7-3,TRBD1,14
CASSYGQSGNQPQHF,TGTGCCAGCAGCTATGGACAGTCGGGCAATCAGCCCCAGCATTTT,TRBJ1-5,NA,TRBV7-6,NA,15
CASSQELAKETQYF,TGCGCCAGCAGCCAAGAACTAGCGAAGGAGACCCAGTACTTC,TRBJ2-5,few,TRBV4-1,TRBD2,14
CASSIKGGPLNTEAFF,TGTGCCAGTAGTATAAAAGGGGGCCCGCTGAACACTGAAGCTTTCTTT,TRBJ1-1,NA,TRBV19,TRBD1,16
CASSYGTGLDEQYF,TGTGCCAGCAGTTACGGGACAGGGTTGGACGAGCAGTACTTC,TRBJ2-7,few,TRBV5-6,TRBD1,14
CASSMFLAGASGETQYF,TGTGCCAGTAGTATGTTTCTAGCGGGGGCCTCGGGAGAGACCCAGTACTTC,TRBJ2-5,once,TRBV19,TRBD2,17
CASSLQGTHEQYF,TGTGCCAGCAGTTTACAGGGTACCCACGAGCAGTACTTC,TRBJ2-7,NA,TRBV2,NA,13
CASSPGLAGDKNIQYF,TGTGCCAGCTCACCGGGACTAGCGGGGGACAAAAACATTCAGTACTTC,TRBJ2-4,NA,TRBV18,TRBD2,16
CASSDSGGATDTQYF,TGTGCCAGCAGTGACTCCGGGGGGGCCACAGATACGCAGTATTTT,TRBJ2-3,NA,TRBV6-4,TRBD2,15
CASSLSGNSYEQYF,TGTGCCAGCAGCTTATCGGGGAACTCCTACGAGCAGTACTTC,TRBJ2-7,NA,TRBV7-8,NA,14
CASSLVSGASNQPQHF,TGTGCCAGCAGCTTAGTATCAGGGGCCAGCAATCAGCCCCAGCATTTT,TRBJ1-5,once,TRBV7-2,NA,16
CASSEELARATDSYEQYF,TGTGCCAGCAGTGAAGAGTTAGCCAGGGCGACTGACTCCTACGAGCAGTACTTC,TRBJ2-7,NA,TRBV6-1,NA,18
CASSPRTGDSYEQYF,TGTGCCAGCTCACCACGGACAGGTGACTCCTACGAGCAGTACTTC,TRBJ2-7,NA,TRBV18,TRBD1,15
CATVQGSGYEQYF,TGTGCCACCGTACAGGGTTCGGGATACGAGCAGTACTTC,TRBJ2-7,NA,TRBV10-3,NA,13
CASTLGPDSNQPQHF,TGTGCCAGCACCCTAGGTCCCGACAGCAATCAGCCCCAGCATTTT,TRBJ1-5,NA,TRBV5-4,NA,15
CASSLTPGVGTEAFF,TGTGCCAGCAGCTTAACCCCAGGGGTGGGCACTGAAGCTTTCTTT,TRBJ1-1,few,TRBV7-3,NA,15
CASSLGQGSTDTQYF,TGTGCCAGCAGCTTGGGACAGGGCAGCACAGATACGCAGTATTTT,TRBJ2-3,NA,TRBV7-9,TRBD1,15
CASSLTQGDQPQHF,TGTGCCAGCAGCTTAACCCAGGGGGATCAGCCCCAGCATTTT,TRBJ1-5,once,TRBV7-9,TRBD1,14
CASNLWGVGQPQHF,TGTGCCAGTAATCTCTGGGGGGTGGGCCAGCCCCAGCATTTT,TRBJ1-5,NA,TRBV19,NA,14
CASSFGTGFDQPQHF,TGCGCCAGCAGCTTTGGGACAGGGTTCGATCAGCCCCAGCATTTT,TRBJ1-5,NA,TRBV5-1,TRBD1,15
CASSEDRTNYGYTF,TGTGCCAGCAGTGAGGACAGAACTAACTATGGCTACACCTTC,TRBJ1-2,NA,TRBV2,NA,14
CASSRQGGPYEQYF,TGTGCCAGTAGCCGACAGGGAGGACCCTACGAGCAGTACTTC,TRBJ2-7,NA,TRBV19,NA,14
CASSVVGTTDTQYF,TGTGCCAGCAGCGTAGTTGGCACCACAGATACGCAGTATTTT,TRBJ2-3,NA,TRBV9,NA,14
CASSLALAGAQETQYF,TGTGCCAGCAGCTTGGCACTAGCGGGGGCCCAAGAGACCCAGTACTTC,TRBJ2-5,NA,TRBV5-6,TRBD2,16
CASRLADTQYF,TGTGCCAGCAGGCTTGCGGATACGCAGTATTTT,TRBJ2-3,NA,TRBV6-1,NA,11
CASSLEEINYGYTF,TGTGCCAGCAGCTTAGAGGAGATTAACTATGGCTACACCTTC,TRBJ1-2,NA,TRBV7-9,NA,14
CASSRDGNQPQHF,TGTGCCAGCAGCAGGGATGGCAATCAGCCCCAGCATTTT,TRBJ1-5,few,TRBV6-4,NA,13
CASSFTSGLASDTQYF,TGTGCCAGCAGTTTCACCTCGGGACTAGCATCGGATACGCAGTATTTT,TRBJ2-3,NA,TRBV6-6,TRBD2,16
CASSIVGGNNQPQHF,TGTGCCAGTAGTATAGTCGGAGGAAACAATCAGCCCCAGCATTTT,TRBJ1-5,NA,TRBV19,NA,15
CASSQPNYGYTF,TGTGCCAGCTCACAGCCAAACTATGGCTACACCTTC,TRBJ1-2,NA,TRBV18,NA,12
CASSPGEGNTDTQYF,TGTGCCAGCAGCCCCGGGGAAGGTAACACAGATACGCAGTATTTT,TRBJ2-3,NA,TRBV11-3,NA,15
CASSSGLLKNIQYF,TGTGCCAGCAGTTCGGGACTCCTCAAAAACATTCAGTACTTC,TRBJ2-4,NA,TRBV27,NA,14
CASTDLAPASGYTF,TGTGCCAGCACTGACCTAGCTCCAGCCTCCGGCTACACCTTC,TRBJ1-2,NA,TRBV6-1,NA,14
CASSLTSGGIDTQYF,TGCGCCAGCAGCTTAACTAGCGGGGGAATAGATACGCAGTATTTT,TRBJ2-3,NA,TRBV5-1,TRBD2,15
CASSVGGSGYTDTQYF,TGTGCCAGCAGCGTAGGGGGTAGCGGCTACACAGATACGCAGTATTTT,TRBJ2-3,NA,TRBV9,NA,16
CASSLRGAGTDTQYF,TGTGCCAGCAGCCTCCGGGGGGCTGGCACAGATACGCAGTATTTT,TRBJ2-3,NA,TRBV9,NA,15
CASAGTAEKLFF,TGTGCCAGCGCTGGGACAGCTGAAAAACTGTTTTTT,TRBJ1-4,NA,TRBV18,TRBD1,12
CASSQAGVWQPQHF,TGTGCCAGCAGCCAAGCCGGGGTTTGGCAGCCCCAGCATTTT,TRBJ1-5,NA,TRBV14,NA,14
CASSSRRGTQYF,TGTGCCAGCAGCTCTCGCCGGGGTACCCAGTACTTC,TRBJ2-5,few,TRBV5-6,NA,12